This TCR beta chain emerged from a study of vaccination effects on CD4 cells after COVID-19 (dated by TCRdb to 2022 to 2024). At the level of the whole study: Participants received two doses of either the BNT162b2 or the mRNA-1273 mRNA SARS-CoV-2 vaccine. Cultures from other donors in the study were sequenced using the Oncomine TCR Beta short-read assay on an Illumina iSeq 100. The full study included 9 to 10 COVID-19 convalescent patients and several SARS-CoV-2-naive healthy vaccine recipients. SARS-CoV-2 spike-specific CD4+ TCR repertoires from before and after mRNA vaccination were compared in COVID-19 convalescent patients and in infection-naive vaccine recipients.

Of note for this clone: Its antigen is currently not known. Base qualities are not at hand, and no much larger clone is one base apart.

In the ViraFEST assay, PBMC were stimulated with viral peptide pools, and antigen-specific CD4+ T cell clonotypes were then identified by expansion using TCR sequencing. After more than 9 days of culture, CD4+ T cells were isolated with the EasySep CD4+ T cell isolation kit. The absence of prior SARS-CoV-2 infection in healthy vaccine recipients was confirmed by negative nucleocapsid antibodies before and after vaccination. Each well held 1.5 million to 2 million PBMC cultured in IMDM containing approximately 5% human AB serum, 8.5 to 10 IU/ml IL-2 and gentamicin, along with 10 ug/ml peptides. On days 3 and 7, half of the culture medium was replaced with fresh IL-2-containing medium. Each peptide stimulation condition was cultured in triplicate wells unless otherwise noted. PBMC were separated from whole blood using Ficoll-Paque Plus gradient centrifugation and were then either cryopreserved at -140C or used fresh. Overlapping peptide pools spanned the spike proteins of SARS-CoV-2 and the common cold coronaviruses HCoV-NL63, HCoV-OC43 and HCoV-229E. The QIAamp micro DNA kit was used to extract genomic DNA from the cultured CD4+ T cells.

Preparation of the library involved the immunoSEQ multiplex PCR assay. DNA from the cultured and isolated CD4+ T cells underwent TCR beta CDR3 sequencing. In the source study's methods: Non-productive TCR sequences were removed, reads were trimmed to the CDR3 region, and CDR3s of at least 7 amino acids were retained. The MANAFEST web app was used to identify antigen-specific clonotypes by comparing expansion in peptide wells with expansion in reference cultures. To count as positive, a clone had to show expansion at FDR<0.05 compared with the reference and with all other wells, an odds ratio above 5, and a frequency above 0.1% in two replicate wells. Clonotypes significantly expanded in SARS-CoV-2 spike wells and in at least one common cold coronavirus spike condition were defined as cross-reactive. CDR3 similarity was assessed by Levenshtein distance using the stringdist R package, and unrooted trees were constructed with ape in R 3.6.1. Not all clones reach the TCRdb copy of this immuneACCESS table, which keeps in-frame sequences only. Checked studies attribute under half of the gap to unresolved V genes and leave the rest unexplained. From that table come the V and J calls and clone size; the DNA was used to work out D and trimming. Counted in this sample were tens of thousands of clones; roughly two thirds of them appeared once. The ten largest make up around 18% of the sample.

The investigation overall reported the following: In healthy vaccine recipients, vaccine-induced clones were almost all SARS-CoV-2 mono-reactive, with only 1 of 255 cross-reactive with common cold coronaviruses. Both infection-induced and vaccine-induced clones contracted markedly at late post-vaccination timepoints, which is consistent with waning T cell responses. Only a small number of convalescent patients were included, and no early post-infection timepoints were available, which limited the study.

The germline V gene encodes CDR1 PRHDT and CDR2 FYEKMQ (reference sequence). The CDR3 sequence holds 16 residues, the cysteine and phenylalanine included. Only the CDR3 DNA stays, 48 bases, in frame from base 1. V is pruned by 7 bases and J by 4 bases, leaving 11 bases of the junction without a gene match. Sequenced here: CD4+ T cells from PBMCs cultured with SARS-CoV-2 spike peptides, sampled before COVID-19 vaccination. The cell subset or site label, read with the paper, signifies: SARS-CoV-2 spike overlapping peptide pool stimulation. Recombination linked TRBV13 to TRBJ2-3; TRBD2 aligns with 10 central bases. The clonotype comes from a human donor who received a COVID-19 vaccine. The DNA sequence is as follows: TGTGCCAGCATGAAAGTAGCGGGGGGAGAGTCAGATACGCAGTATTTT. This gives the protein CASMKVAGGESDTQYF.